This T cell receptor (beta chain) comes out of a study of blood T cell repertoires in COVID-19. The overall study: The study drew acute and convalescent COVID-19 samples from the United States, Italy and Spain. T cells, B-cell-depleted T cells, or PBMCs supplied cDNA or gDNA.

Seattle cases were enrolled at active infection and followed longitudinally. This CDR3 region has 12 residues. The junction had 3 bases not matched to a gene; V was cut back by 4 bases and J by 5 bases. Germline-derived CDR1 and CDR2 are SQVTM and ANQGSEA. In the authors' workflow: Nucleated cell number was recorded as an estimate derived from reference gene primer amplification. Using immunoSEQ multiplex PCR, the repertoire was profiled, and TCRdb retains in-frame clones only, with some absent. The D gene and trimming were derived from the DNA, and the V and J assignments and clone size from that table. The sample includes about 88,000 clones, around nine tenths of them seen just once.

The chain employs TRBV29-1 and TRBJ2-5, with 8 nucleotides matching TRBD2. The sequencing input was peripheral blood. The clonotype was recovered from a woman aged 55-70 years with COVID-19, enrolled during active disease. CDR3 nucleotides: TGCAGCGTTGTAACGGGAGGGGAGACCCAGTACTTC. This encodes CSVVTGGETQYF.